This entry features one T cell receptor (beta chain) sequence. Its target antigen remains unknown. No quality values exist for individual bases; no much larger clone is one base distant. This specimen comes from a study of cytomegalovirus exposure and HLA in healthy donors (dated by TCRdb to 2016 to 2017). Turning to the overall study: In an earlier analysis of under 600 of the donors, 276 Gb of sequence data and 90 million to 130 million unique TCR beta sequences from 150 million to 200 million T cells were reported. About 300 gigabases of sequencing data and 75 million to 85 million unique TCR sequences made up an early release that covered roughly 670 HLA-typed donors. Of the 300 to 500 genotyped donors, roughly 80% were placed in the genetic ancestry cluster associated with self-reported Caucasian donors. The study was designed to test whether signatures of past pathogen exposure could be identified by cataloging public T cell receptors. The T cell repertoires of 700 or so subjects were profiled by immunosequencing and related to cytomegalovirus serostatus. A separate validation cohort of roughly 120 different subjects was used in addition to the approximately 670-subject first cohort. To predict cytomegalovirus infection status, the study combined high-throughput TCR immunosequencing, statistical association of individual TCRs with disease status, and machine learning. A later analysis re-examined previously published TCR beta repertoires from several hundred donors and added high-resolution HLA genotyping to investigate patterns of TCR occurrence. Rather than using new phenotypic data, the later analysis identified candidate immune exposures from TCR beta sequences and from how often those sequences occurred across donors. An earlier analysis of 500 to 750 of the donors applied high-throughput TCR beta sequencing to assess whether each TCR beta V gene segment acted as functional or pseudogenic. Alongside the repertoire data, information on donor age, sex, ethnicity and CMV serostatus was compiled. A later genetic analysis took genome-wide SNP genotypes for about three fifths of the roughly 700 donors and used that subset as a discovery cohort. Every discovery cohort repertoire had been produced on one sequencing platform. Both class I and class II loci were covered by HLA typing, at four-digit resolution. Typing coverage differed by locus: A, B, C, DRB1 and DQB1 were typed in about 620-630 donors, DQA1 in roughly 500, DPA1 in 606, and DPB1 in just under 480. A handful of DR-DQ haplotypes were handled as single units for association and clustering because linkage in the cohort was strong. On average, over 200,000 unique TCR beta nucleotide sequences were sequenced per donor among a few hundred genotyped donors of the cohort, with roughly 18% of those sequences being non-productive. Overall results and qualifications from the work: In both the original and validation cohorts, the classifier was reported to diagnose cytomegalovirus status with high specificity and sensitivity. A further reported finding was that TCR beta sequences accurately predicted the HLA-A and HLA-B alleles for most subjects in the first cohort. According to a later genetic analysis, donors in an Asian-associated ancestry cluster had fewer N-insertions in productive TCRs than the approximately 670-donor mean. A later analysis associated about 17,000 TCR beta sequences with specific HLA alleles at a false discovery rate of 0.05. V-gene and J-gene trimming of TCR beta chains was associated with a missense DCLRE1C variant in a later genetic analysis, and the association was replicated in an independent cohort. Most TCR sequences were observed very rarely across donors, whereas some public TCRs were present in many individuals. In an earlier analysis of some 500 of the donors, most TCR beta V segments appeared in productive rearrangements about 87% or about 30% of the time, broadly matching IMGT annotations. For the cohort, immune exposure information was limited to CMV serostatus. Because some donors lacked HLA typing at each locus, the association tests relied only on the typed subset. A cluster of highly shared sequence variants was judged likely to represent a technical artifact of the sequencing pipeline. The 87-base-pair reads could not distinguish some IMGT-functional V segments, including TRBV6-2 and TRBV6-3, so those segments were excluded. The authors suggested that the approach could potentially be extended to other disease states and immunological phenotypes. According to a later analysis, most CMV-associated TCR beta chains appeared to be HLA-restricted, and the HLA associations seemed to be driven largely by CMV exposure. In a later analysis, HLA-associated TCR beta chains showed more clonal expansion and lower generation probabilities than non-associated chains that were equally common. The cohort was sequenced for TCR beta chains only, and without alpha or paired-chain data the features that could be detected were limited. A few of the identified cytomegalovirus-associated TCR beta chains were confirmed in vitro to be specific for cytomegalovirus antigens. Some 15 rarely observed V segments, including chromosome 9 orphons, were excluded from the earlier analysis of approximately 600 of the donors because counts were too low. The presence/absence analyses assumed that sequencing depth was roughly uniform across donors, and that assumption may not be true. A later analysis reported that several top co-occurrence clusters appeared linked to parvovirus B19, influenza, CMV and Epstein-Barr virus. When HLA alleles, especially DR and DQ, strongly co-occurred, TCR associations were difficult to assign to individual alleles. In a later analysis, TCR association rates were found to vary across HLA loci, with the most associated TCRs seen for DRB1 alleles and the fewest for HLA-C alleles. Linkage disequilibrium might explain the correlated functional status among segregating V segments, but an unknown experimental factor could not be excluded. The study listed 164 TCR beta chains as associated with cytomegalovirus.

The cohort was made up of approximately 670 healthy bone marrow donors. Cohort members were all nominally healthy when sampled, although unrecorded immune exposures were likely present. The donor was CMV seronegative and belonged to the group of 380 or so seronegative cohort members. Every donor gave a peripheral blood sample, and the peripheral blood mononuclear cells from that sample were used for TCR beta sequencing. Genomic DNA was extracted from the blood cell samples with the Qiagen DNeasy Blood Extraction Kit. The germline V gene provides CDR1 LGHNA and CDR2 YSLEER. Its CDR3 holds 14 amino acids, cysteine through phenylalanine. Here the CDR3 DNA is all that survives: 42 bases in frame from base 1. V lost 0 bases and J lost 3 bases; the stretch between them is 8 bases long. Library construction relied on the immunoSEQ multiplex PCR assay. For the multiplex PCR, a mixture combining 60 forward primers for TCR Vbeta segments and 13 reverse primers for TCR Jbeta segments was used. The CDR3 region of rearranged TCR beta genes was amplified from genomic DNA with a multiplex PCR assay. Amplified TCR beta libraries were sequenced as 87-base-pair reads on the Illumina HiSeq System. In the original analysis: A later analysis counted tens of millions of unique TCR beta chains across the 550 to 750 repertoires, and approximately 11 million of these chains were shared by at least two donors. Raw reads were error-corrected and collapsed into unique sequences by a nearest-neighbor algorithm in which closely related sequences were merged to remove PCR and sequencing errors. Alignment of CDR3 sequences to IMGT reference sequences was used to assign V, D and J gene segments. For a sequence to be retained, a match of at least six nucleotides to both a V gene segment and a J gene segment was required. A rearrangement was called productive if the CDR3 had no stop codons and remained in frame with V and J, and every other rearrangement was called non-productive. CDR3 was defined by IMGT convention, running from the second conserved V-encoded cysteine to the conserved J-encoded phenylalanine. Sequences without an unambiguous match to a single V gene segment were excluded from the earlier analysis of approximately 600 of the donors. In an earlier analysis of about 590 of the donors, a V segment was called functional when productive rearrangements were above 56.7%, and segregating when the standard deviation between donors exceeded 5%. A statistical classification framework was built to diagnose cytomegalovirus status from the catalog of TCR beta chain sequences. In a later analysis, V and J genes were assigned by comparing TCR nucleotide sequences against IMGT/GENE-DB human TR gene sequences. In a later analysis, CDR3 sequences and most-parsimonious VDJ recombination scenarios were assigned using the TCRdist pipeline. In a later analysis, each TCR beta chain was defined by its CDR3 amino acid sequence together with its V-gene family, and reads lacking a unique V-gene family were excluded. As a way to deal with suspected cross-contamination and a sequencing artifact, a later analysis dropped 640 or so nucleotide sequences that were highly shared and had low generation probability. In a later analysis, a clonal expansion index was calculated for each public chain from normalized within-repertoire ranks of inferred template counts. Generation probabilities in a later analysis came from a VDJ recombination model fitted to out-of-frame rearrangements, and those results were checked against IGoR. Hypergeometric tests were used in a later analysis to score TCR-TCR, TCR-HLA and TCR-CMV co-occurrence, with a repertoire-size bias correction applied to the TCR pairs. False discovery rates were estimated in a later analysis by permuting HLA or CMV assignments 20 times. In a later analysis, co-occurring TCRs were grouped with DBSCAN, and TCRdist sequence similarity was added when clustering was performed within HLA-allele-positive subsets. Co-occurrence clustering excluded repertoires with fewer than 30,000 or more than 120,000 public chains, plus five with anomalous nucleotide sharing. Not all clones reach the TCRdb copy of this immuneACCESS table, which keeps in-frame sequences only. Checked studies attribute under half of the gap to unresolved V genes and leave the rest unexplained. The DNA gave D and trimming, while V, J and clone size come from that table. The sample data list a few hundred thousand clones, and approximately 84% of these were observed just once. The biggest ten clones account for 0.55% to 0.7% of the sample.

The V gene is TRBV4-3 and the J gene is TRBJ1-2, and possibly TRBD1, on 6 matching bases. Sequenced material: PBMCs. This receptor was taken from a woman aged 40 to 50 in good health and CMV-seronegative. The base sequence is TGCGCCAGCAGCCAAGACAGGGGAGACTATGGCTACACCTTC. It translates as CASSQDRGDYGYTF.